The present entry profiles one TCR beta chain with its context. This clone was seen just once. This clone's antigen is unknown. It has no much larger one-base neighbor in the sample; base qualities were not kept. Single viable CD3+CD4+CD8-CD45RO+ cells were sorted as memory CD4+ T cells on a FACSAria II. CMV serostatus was assessed using a Roche Elecsys assay, by which serum IgG against CMV pp150, pp28, p38 and p52 was detected. Following thawing, total CD4+ T cells were enriched through positive selection using CD4 magnetic microbeads. Samples originated from another study that specifically interrogated the CD4+ T cell memory repertoire. Following standard operating procedures, peripheral blood mononuclear cells were isolated and cryopreserved, while serum was kept at -80 degrees C. CD3-PerCP (BW264/56), CD4-APC (RPA-T4), CD45RO-PE (UCHT1) and CD8-Pacific Orange (3B5) antibodies were used for staining, and non-viable cells were excluded with Sytox blue.

The data originate from a study of memory CD4+ T cells and cytomegalovirus serostatus (dated by TCRdb to about 2019). For the wider study: The cohort comprised about 33 healthy Belgian adults, 9 CMV seropositive and 24 CMV seronegative. To replicate a published TCR-based CMV serostatus classifier, the researchers sequenced the CD4+ memory TCRbeta repertoires of a Belgian cohort whose cytomegalovirus serostatus was known. Study-wide findings and limitations: Of around 150 previously reported CMV-associated TCRbeta sequences, approximately 70 appeared in the CD4+ memory repertoires, each in one to five individuals. Only CD4+CD45RO+ memory cells were sequenced, in contrast to the original study, which included naive and memory CD4+ and CD8+ populations. The original-framework classifier achieved a median bootstrapped AUC of 0.95 with a 95% CI of 0.76-1.00 on the Belgian cohort. The results were read as suggesting that the CMV-associated TCR signature is, for the most part, present in the CD4+ memory repertoire. CMV serostatus prediction reached a median bootstrapped AUC of nearly 0.96 with the original framework and about 0.93 with a US-trained random forest.

The Quick-DNA Microprep Kit was used to extract genomic DNA from the sorted cells. Amplification of TCRbeta DNA was done with the immunoSEQ hsTCRbeta kit, following the protocol from the manufacturer. TCRbeta libraries were sequenced on an Illumina MiSeq instrument. For the original study's pipeline: After out-of-frame sequences were removed, millions of distinct TCRbeta sequences remained, averaging around 70,000 per individual. Each individual was scored using the number of about 180 previously reported CMV-associated TCRbeta sequences that the individual carried and the total number of productive distinct TCRbeta sequences. A beta-binomial model was reimplemented in Python, and random forests from scikit-learn, run with default parameters, were trained on data from the US cohort. Classifier performance on the Belgian cohort was reported as the median AUC with percentile confidence intervals calculated over 10,000 bootstrap iterations. This immuneACCESS table, as held by TCRdb, lists in-frame sequences with V and J called but not all clones. Of the missing ones, under half trace to an unresolved V gene in checked studies; the others have no known cause. The V and J calls and clone size are taken from that table; D and trimming were inferred from the DNA. For this sample the table gives 55,000 to 80,000 clones, of which approximately 80% were detected only once. The top ten clones comprise approximately 4.5% of the sample.

The V end gives up 0 bases and the J end 7 bases, leaving 9 bases in the junction not matched to a gene. The cysteine opens and the phenylalanine closes a CDR3 of 15 amino acids. Only the CDR3 DNA stays, 45 bases, in frame from base 1. Reading the germline V gene (reference sequence) gives CDR1 GTSNPN and CDR2 SVGIG. The receptor was derived from an adult in good health and CMV-seropositive. Sequenced input: memory CD4+ T cells from blood. Rearrangement joined TRBV30 to TRBJ2-5; 9 central nucleotides agree with TRBD2. The nucleotides are TGTGCCTGGAGTGTACAAGGCGGGGGGGCGGCGACCCAGTACTTC. Translated, it reads CAWSVQGGGAATQYF.